The 5 T cell receptor beta chains below come from one sample, sequenced in a study of shared clonotypes between healthy human individuals. Profiling relied on immunoSEQ multiplex PCR, and the TCRdb table lists in-frame clones only, not all of them. The sample yields under 2,000,000 clones, about 95% seen once. Cells designated naive CD8 were CD45RO-negative and were positively selected for CCR7, with terminally differentiated effector memory CD45RA+ cells excluded. The sequenced sample was naive CD8+ T cells sorted from blood. Every receptor here comes from a man younger than 35 in good health.

The chain is built from TRBV28 and TRBJ2-5; D is unclear. Per germline, CDR1 MDHEN and CDR2 SYDVKM. V was shortened by 5 bases and J by 2 bases, with 3 bases between the two germline ends. This CDR3 region has 11 residues. Here the CDR3 DNA reads TGTGCCAGCAGTCGACAAGAGACCCAGTACTTC. It is translated as CASSRQETQYF.

Turning to this clone: The identical CDR3 is also encoded by other nucleotide sequences in the sample. The CDR3 nucleotides are TGCGCCAGCAGCTCCTCCCCCGGGGATGAGCAGTTCTTC. This encodes CASSSSPGDEQFF. V gene TRBV5-1 combines with J gene TRBJ2-1, with a possible D match to TRBD2 (5 bases). The V end was cut by 3 bases, the J end by 8 bases, with 12 bases between. Germline-derived CDR1 and CDR2 are SGHRS and YFSETQ. The CDR3 covers 13 residues. Looking up the rest from reference TRBV5-1 and TRBJ2-1 gives the full variable domain: KAGVTQTPRYLIKTRGQQVTLSCSPISGHRSVSWYQQTPGQGLQFLFEYFSETQRNKGNFPGRFSGRQFSNSRSEMNVSTLELGDSALYLCASSSSPGDEQFFGPGTRLTVL.

This clone was counted once. The chain carries TRBV6-5 and TRBJ2-7; no clear D. CDR1 is MNHEY and CDR2 is SVGAGI in the germline V gene. V was trimmed by 2 bases and J by 1 base, leaving 6 bases between them. There are 13 residues in the CDR3. The chain's CDR3 is CASSYPISYEQYF. The DNA for the CDR3 is TGTGCCAGCAGTTACCCCATATCCTACGAGCAGTACTTC.

This chain uses TRBV6-1 with TRBJ2-7, with D possibly matching TRBD2 (5 bases). The CDR3 is made up of 14 amino acids. Germline CDR1 is MNHNS and CDR2 is SASEGT. The V end was cut by 4 bases, the J end by 4 bases, with 14 bases between. CDR3 protein: CASSAKRMGYEQYF. CDR3 nucleotide sequence: TGTGCCAGCAGTGCCAAGCGGATGGGGTACGAGCAGTACTTC.

The rearrangement links TRBV5-1 to TRBJ2-2, with TRBD1 as a possible D gene (6 bases). Germline V gives CDR1 SGHRS, CDR2 YFSETQ. Trimming stripped 5 bases from V and 5 bases from J, with 13 bases between. The CDR3 runs to 14 residues. The CDR3 reads CASRPTGKTGELFF. The CDR3 DNA reads as TGCGCCAGCAGGCCCACAGGGAAAACCGGGGAGCTGTTTTTT.